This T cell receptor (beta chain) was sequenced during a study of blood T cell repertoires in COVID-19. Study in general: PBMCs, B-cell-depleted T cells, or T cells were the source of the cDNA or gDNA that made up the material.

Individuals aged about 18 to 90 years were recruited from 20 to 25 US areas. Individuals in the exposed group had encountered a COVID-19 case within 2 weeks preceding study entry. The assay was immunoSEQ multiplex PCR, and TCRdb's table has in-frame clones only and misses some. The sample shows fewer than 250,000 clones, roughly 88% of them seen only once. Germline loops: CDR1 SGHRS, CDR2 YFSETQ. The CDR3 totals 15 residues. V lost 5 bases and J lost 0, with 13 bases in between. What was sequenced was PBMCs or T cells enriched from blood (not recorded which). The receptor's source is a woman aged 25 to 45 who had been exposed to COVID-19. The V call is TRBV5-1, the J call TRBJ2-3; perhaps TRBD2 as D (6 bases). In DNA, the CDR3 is TGCGCCAGCAGACCACACGGGAGAAGCACAGATACGCAGTATTTT. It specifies CASRPHGRSTDTQYF.